Presented here are 10 T cell receptor beta chains from one specimen sequenced in a study of blood T cell repertoires in COVID-19. The table came from immunoSEQ multiplex PCR; TCRdb's copy has only in-frame clones and leaves some out. In the table there are approximately 200,000 clones, approximately 83% of which are singletons. The source material was peripheral blood. The receptor source for this set is a woman aged 55-70 years with acute or convalescent COVID-19.

J is TRBJ2-3 and V is TRBV5-6, with 8 bases fitting TRBD2. V dropped 1 base and J dropped 2; count of bases not matched to a gene: 3. The CDR3 consists of 15 residues. Germline CDR1 is SGHDT and CDR2 is YYEEEE. Here the CDR3 DNA reads TGTGCCAGCAGCTTGACCGGGAGGGCCACAGATACGCAGTATTTT. It yields the protein CASSLTGRATDTQYF.

In its sample, this clone was seen a few times. V and J are TRBV30 and TRBJ1-6, with D perhaps matching TRBD1 (6 bases). Between the trimmed V and J ends, which lost 0 bases and 10 bases, there was a span of 16 bases. The CDR3 length is 15 residues. The germline CDR1 and CDR2 sequences are GTSNPN and SVGIG (reference sequence). CDR3 in DNA: TGTGCCTGGAGTGTCCGGGGCAGGGGTGACTCACCCCTCCACTTT. It is translated as CAWSVRGRGDSPLHF.

The chain recombines TRBV5-5 with TRBJ1-1, with D possibly TRBD1 on 5 matching bases. Germline V lookup: CDR1 SGHKS, CDR2 YYEKEE (reference sequence). The CDR3 is 13 amino acids. V dropped 4 bases and J dropped 4 bases, with 11 bases sitting between them. CDR3 protein: CASSLDSFTEAFF. The CDR3 DNA reads TGTGCCAGCAGCCTAGACAGTTTCACTGAAGCTTTCTTT.

This clone was seen only a few times. The rearrangement links TRBV5-6 to TRBJ1-2; D is possibly TRBD1 (5 bases). The ends were cut back, 2 bases at V and 4 bases at J, with 12 bases in the middle. The CDR3 has 14 residues. Germline V gene lookup returns CDR1 SGHDT and CDR2 YYEEEE. CDR3 sequence reads: CASSFQGRSYGYTF. The CDR3 nucleotides read TGTGCCAGCAGCTTCCAGGGAAGGAGCTATGGCTACACCTTC.

J is TRBJ1-5 and V is TRBV5-5; a possible D gene is TRBD1 (5 bases). The V gene lost 0 bases and the J gene lost 6 bases, with 13 bases spanning the gap. The germline V gene encodes CDR1 SGHKS and CDR2 YYEKEE (reference sequence). The CDR3 runs 15 residues. Here the CDR3 reads CASSLAGWVGQPQHF. The CDR3 nucleotides are TGTGCCAGCAGCTTGGCAGGGTGGGTCGGTCAGCCCCAGCATTTT.

The CDR3 here is CASSQSGTHHMSYGYTF. The CDR3 DNA reads TGTGCCAGTAGCCAATCCGGGACACATCATATGAGCTATGGCTACACCTTC. The rearrangement joins TRBV19 to TRBJ1-2; perhaps TRBD1 as D (6 bases). This CDR3 spans 17 amino acids. Germline V gene sequence: CDR1 LNHDA, CDR2 SQIVND (reference sequence). Deletions cut 6 bases from V and 4 bases from J, with 24 bases between.

This clone was counted only a few times. This chain connects TRBV11-2 to TRBJ1-1, with D unclear. This CDR3 contains 14 residues. Trimming stripped 2 bases from V and 1 base from J, with 8 bases between. Germline CDR1 is SGHAT and CDR2 is FQNNGV. The CDR3 here is CASSLLVQNTEAFF. CDR3 in DNA: TGTGCCAGCAGCTTATTAGTGCAGAACACTGAAGCTTTCTTT.

The chain recombines TRBV3-1 (or the pseudogene TRBV3-2) with TRBJ1-2; D ambiguous. Trimming took 3 bases from V and 2 from J, leaving 22 bases between them. Per germline, CDR1 LGHDT and CDR2 YNNKEL (reference sequence). This CDR3 comprises 18 residues. The CDR3 loop reads CASSHSYSYRHANYGYTF. The CDR3 coding sequence is TGTGCCAGCAGCCATAGTTACAGCTACCGACACGCCAACTATGGCTACACCTTC.

The J gene is TRBJ2-1, the V gene TRBV27; 16 bases are shared with TRBD2. The CDR3 extends over 16 amino acids. The germline CDR1 and CDR2 sequences are MNHEY and SMNVEV (reference sequence). V gave up 5 bases and J gave up 5 bases; unmatched junction bases: 3. This chain's CDR3 is CASSLGLAGGDNEQFF. The CDR3, as DNA: TGTGCCAGCAGTCTGGGACTAGCGGGGGGGGACAATGAGCAGTTCTTC.

The chain has TRBV30 and TRBJ2-2; possible D gene TRBD2, 6 bases. Germline lookup yields CDR1 GTSNPN and CDR2 SVGIG (reference sequence). This CDR3 comprises 15 residues. V lost 3 bases to trimming and J lost 1 base, with 12 bases between them. The CDR3 here is CAWRVPAGNTGELFF. The CDR3, as DNA: TGTGCCTGGAGGGTCCCAGCGGGGAACACCGGGGAGCTGTTTTTT.